Following are 22 T cell receptor beta chains from one sample sequenced in a study of blood T cells in healthy people across ages. The use of a sample-barcoded 5' primer and a J-beta primer mix characterized a second PCR of roughly 6 to 11 cycles. From the 5' RACE reads, TCRdb called clonotypes with MiXCR, one entry per CDR3 protein. Of hundreds of thousands of distinct CDR3 sequences in the sample, 45% to 70% are singletons; the top ten hold around a quarter. Specimen: blood. The receptors originated from a man aged 35 to 55 in good health.

The V call is TRBV20-1, the J call TRBJ2-5, with 10 positions matching TRBD1. There are 14 residues in the CDR3. Germline trimming cut 5 bases from V and 3 bases from J; bases unmatched to any gene: 6. Germline CDR1 is DFQATT and CDR2 is SNEGSKA (reference sequence). CDR3 sequence (DNA): TGCAGTGCTTATAGACAGGGGGCTGAAGAGACCCAGTACTTC. It is translated as CSAYRQGAEETQYF.

The chain has TRBV7-2 and TRBJ2-1; 7 bases agree with TRBD2. The CDR3 has 15 residues. After removal of 6 bases from V and 8 bases from J, the junction contained 13 bases not matched to a gene. Per the germline V gene, CDR1 is SGHTA and CDR2 is FQGNSA. CDR3 sequence reads: CASRRRGSGVDEQFF. In nucleotides, the CDR3 is TGTGCCAGCAGACGGCGGGGGTCTGGGGTCGATGAGCAGTTCTTC.

The chain is built from TRBV4-1 and TRBJ2-1, with 10 bases identical to TRBD1. CDR3 length: 14 amino acids. With V trimmed by 4 bases and J by 7 bases, 4 bases remained unmatched. The germline V gene has CDR1 MGHRA and CDR2 YSYEKL. The CDR3 region is CASSLGTGENEQFF. The CDR3 bases are TGCGCCAGCAGCCTGGGGACAGGGGAAAATGAGCAGTTCTTC.

The chain has TRBV20-1 and TRBJ2-1; D may be TRBD2 (7 bases). Trimming left V 7 bases short and J 7 bases short, with 20 bases between. Germline V lookup: CDR1 DFQATT, CDR2 SNEGSKA (reference sequence). CDR3 length: 14 amino acids. The CDR3 reads CSVIVPGGPNEQFF. CDR3 DNA: TGCAGTGTGATTGTACCGGGGGGCCCTAATGAGCAGTTCTTC.

This clonotype was seen a few times. V usage is TRBV7-2 and J usage is TRBJ2-1; 7 nucleotides match TRBD1. J was trimmed by 9 bases and V by 3 bases; bases with no gene match: 11. The CDR3 is 15 residues long. Germline lookup yields CDR1 SGHTA and CDR2 FQGNSA. This chain's CDR3 is CASSFRQGRPGEQFF. In DNA, the CDR3 is TGTGCCAGCAGCTTTAGACAGGGTCGGCCGGGTGAGCAGTTCTTC.

This clonotype occurred once. The chain links TRBV20-1 to TRBJ2-3, with a possible D match to TRBD2 (7 bases). Germline V lookup: CDR1 DFQATT, CDR2 SNEGSKA (reference sequence). The CDR3 spans 18 residues. Between the trimmed V and J ends, which lost 1 base and 2 bases, there was a span of 22 bases. CDR3: CSARVLMRGPLTTDTQYF. CDR3 DNA sequence: TGCAGTGCTAGAGTGTTAATGCGGGGGCCCTTGACCACAGATACGCAGTATTTT.

V usage is TRBV9 and J usage is TRBJ2-6; perhaps D is TRBD1 or TRBD2 (6 bases each). V lost 0 bases, J lost 4 bases, and 11 bases lay in between. Germline V gene lookup returns CDR1 SGDLS and CDR2 YYNGEE. This CDR3 has 16 residues. In nucleotides, the CDR3 is TGTGCCAGCAGCGTAGGGGGGGCAAGGGGGGCCAACGTCCTGACTTTC. Translation: CASSVGGARGANVLTF.

V usage is TRBV29-1 and J usage is TRBJ2-1; D possibly corresponds to TRBD2 (6 bases). In germline, CDR1 is SQVTM, CDR2 ANQGSEA. The V end was cut by 7 bases, the J end by 10 bases, with 17 bases between. This CDR3 contains 12 residues. CDR3 sequence reads: CSDLGGTAEQFF. The CDR3 DNA reads as TGCAGCGACCTAGGAGGGACCGCGGAGCAGTTCTTC.

The chain has TRBV12-3 or TRBV12-4 and TRBJ1-2; TRBD1 is a possible D gene (5 bases). V lost 6 bases, J lost 6 bases, and 20 bases lay in between. The CDR3 loop spans 15 amino acids. The DNA of the CDR3 is TGTGCCAGCAGCCAACAAACCCCAGGGAGGAATGGCTACACCTTC. Amino acids: CASSQQTPGRNGYTF.

The J gene is TRBJ2-3, the V gene TRBV29-1; the D gene is possibly TRBD2 (7 bases). This CDR3 contains 15 residues. Germline V gene data show CDR1 as SQVTM and CDR2 as ANQGSEA. Trimming shortened V by 4 bases and J by 5 bases, and 19 bases separated the two germline ends. CDR3 coding DNA: TGCAGCGTTGCCGGGGAGGGGGGGCAAGGAGATACGCAGTATTTT. Encoded protein: CSVAGEGGQGDTQYF.

The chain employs TRBV12-3 or TRBV12-4 and TRBJ1-2; weak D call: TRBD1 (5 bases). The CDR3 is 14 amino acids. Trimming left V 3 bases short and J 6 bases short, with 14 bases between. The CDR3: CASSFGGGSNGYTF. Here the CDR3 DNA reads TGTGCCAGCAGTTTCGGTGGGGGGTCCAATGGCTACACCTTC.

This clonotype was found a few times. The genes are TRBV6-2 or TRBV6-3 and TRBJ2-5; a possible D gene is TRBD1 (5 bases). This CDR3 has 15 residues. CDR1 and CDR2 (germline): MNHEY, SVGEGT. Trimming removed 6 bases at V and 4 bases at J, with 18 bases between. CDR3 nucleotides: TGTGCCAGCAGCGCCTTAAGGGGCGCGATAGAGACCCAGTACTTC. Residues: CASSALRGAIETQYF.

The chain carries TRBV7-9 and TRBJ2-1; 9 nucleotides line up with TRBD1. The J call may be faulty, since TRBJ2-7 better matches the DNA end. This CDR3 comprises 18 residues. CDR1 and CDR2 from the germline V gene are SEHNR and FQNEAQ (reference sequence). The CDR3 sequence: CASSSGTGTRKGWDEQYF. DNA of the CDR3: TGTGCCAGCAGCTCCGGGACAGGGACGAGAAAGGGTTGGGACGAGCAGTACTTC.

The chain has TRBV27 and TRBJ2-7; 14 bases are a match to TRBD2. TRBJ2-5 matches the DNA end more closely, so the J call is doubtful. CDR3 length equals 15 residues. Per germline, CDR1 MNHEY and CDR2 SMNVEV (reference sequence). The CDR3 bases are TGTGCCAGCAGATGGACTAGCGGGGGGAGGGAGACCCAGTACTTC. Translated: CASRWTSGGRETQYF.

The CDR3 reads CAISEDRDNEQFF. The DNA of the CDR3 is TGTGCCATCAGTGAGGACAGAGACAATGAGCAGTTCTTC. The chain uses TRBV10-3 and TRBJ2-1; possibly TRBD1 for D (5 bases). Germline V CDR1 and CDR2: ENHRY, SYGVKD. V was trimmed by 2 bases and J by 5 bases, leaving 7 bases between them. This CDR3 comprises 13 residues.

V is TRBV6-2 or TRBV6-3 and J is TRBJ2-1; TRBD2 is a possible D gene (6 bases). The CDR3 is 16 residues long. Looked up from germline, CDR1 is MNHEY and CDR2 is SVGEGT. V was cut by 2 bases and J by 5 bases, with 16 bases left in between. The CDR3 region is CASSYSGRGRNNEQFF. The CDR3 nucleotides read TGTGCCAGCAGTTACAGTGGGAGAGGGAGGAACAATGAGCAGTTCTTC.

The V and J genes are TRBV20-1 and TRBJ1-1; TRBD1 matches at 9 bases. The J segment lost 5 bases and the V segment lost 4 bases, leaving 5 bases of the junction unmatched. Germline lookup yields CDR1 DFQATT and CDR2 SNEGSKA (reference sequence). This CDR3 comprises 13 residues. The chain's CDR3 is CSATRTGVTEAFF. In DNA form, the CDR3 reads TGCAGTGCTACAAGGACAGGGGTAACTGAAGCTTTCTTT.

This clonotype was detected only a few times. This chain links TRBV4-3 with TRBJ2-7, with 9 bases identical to TRBD2. Germline CDR1 is LGHNA and CDR2 is YSLEER. Trimming removed 5 bases from V and 6 bases from J; junction bases left unmatched: 14. The CDR3 runs 16 residues. CDR3 in DNA: TGCGCCAGCAGCATGCAGCAGGCGGGAGGGCCGGGCGAGCAGTACTTC. Translating it yields CASSMQQAGGPGEQYF.

V is TRBV11-2 and J is TRBJ2-4, with D possibly being TRBD1 (5 bases). With the DNA end fitting TRBJ2-7 better, the J assignment may be wrong. The CDR3 sequence is 14 residues long. Germline CDR1 reads SGHAT; CDR2 reads FQNNGV. This chain's CDR3 is CASSQVGPAYEQYF. DNA of the CDR3: TGTGCCAGCAGCCAAGTGGGGCCTGCCTACGAGCAGTACTTC.

This clonotype has only a few counts. CDR3 nucleotides: TGTGCCAGCAGCCCGTCCGGGACAGTAGAGACCCAGTACTTC. Its protein is CASSPSGTVETQYF. J is TRBJ2-5 and V is TRBV9, with 7 bases fitting TRBD1. Losses at the gene ends were 4 bases for V and 4 bases for J; bases not matched to a gene: 7. Germline-derived CDR1 and CDR2 are SGDLS and YYNGEE. CDR3 size: 14 residues.

With respect to this clonotype: One end of the junction fails to match germline, which may point to a read error. The chain uses TRBV7-2 and TRBJ2-2; maybe TRBD2 (5 bases). CDR1 is SGHTA and CDR2 is FQGNSA in the germline V gene. The CDR3 sequence is 12 residues long. As DNA, the CDR3 is TGTGCCAGCGTCCTTTTATCCGGGGAACTGTTTTTT. Protein product: CASVLLSGELFF.

This sequence joins TRBV28 and TRBJ2-7; 12 positions agree with TRBD2. The CDR3 extends over 14 amino acids. Losses at the gene ends were 5 bases for V and 7 bases for J; bases not matched to a gene: 6. Germline V lookup: CDR1 MDHEN, CDR2 SYDVKM. The CDR3 bases are TGTGCCAGCAGTAGGGGACTAGCGGGTCAAGAGCAGTACTTC. As protein: CASSRGLAGQEQYF.